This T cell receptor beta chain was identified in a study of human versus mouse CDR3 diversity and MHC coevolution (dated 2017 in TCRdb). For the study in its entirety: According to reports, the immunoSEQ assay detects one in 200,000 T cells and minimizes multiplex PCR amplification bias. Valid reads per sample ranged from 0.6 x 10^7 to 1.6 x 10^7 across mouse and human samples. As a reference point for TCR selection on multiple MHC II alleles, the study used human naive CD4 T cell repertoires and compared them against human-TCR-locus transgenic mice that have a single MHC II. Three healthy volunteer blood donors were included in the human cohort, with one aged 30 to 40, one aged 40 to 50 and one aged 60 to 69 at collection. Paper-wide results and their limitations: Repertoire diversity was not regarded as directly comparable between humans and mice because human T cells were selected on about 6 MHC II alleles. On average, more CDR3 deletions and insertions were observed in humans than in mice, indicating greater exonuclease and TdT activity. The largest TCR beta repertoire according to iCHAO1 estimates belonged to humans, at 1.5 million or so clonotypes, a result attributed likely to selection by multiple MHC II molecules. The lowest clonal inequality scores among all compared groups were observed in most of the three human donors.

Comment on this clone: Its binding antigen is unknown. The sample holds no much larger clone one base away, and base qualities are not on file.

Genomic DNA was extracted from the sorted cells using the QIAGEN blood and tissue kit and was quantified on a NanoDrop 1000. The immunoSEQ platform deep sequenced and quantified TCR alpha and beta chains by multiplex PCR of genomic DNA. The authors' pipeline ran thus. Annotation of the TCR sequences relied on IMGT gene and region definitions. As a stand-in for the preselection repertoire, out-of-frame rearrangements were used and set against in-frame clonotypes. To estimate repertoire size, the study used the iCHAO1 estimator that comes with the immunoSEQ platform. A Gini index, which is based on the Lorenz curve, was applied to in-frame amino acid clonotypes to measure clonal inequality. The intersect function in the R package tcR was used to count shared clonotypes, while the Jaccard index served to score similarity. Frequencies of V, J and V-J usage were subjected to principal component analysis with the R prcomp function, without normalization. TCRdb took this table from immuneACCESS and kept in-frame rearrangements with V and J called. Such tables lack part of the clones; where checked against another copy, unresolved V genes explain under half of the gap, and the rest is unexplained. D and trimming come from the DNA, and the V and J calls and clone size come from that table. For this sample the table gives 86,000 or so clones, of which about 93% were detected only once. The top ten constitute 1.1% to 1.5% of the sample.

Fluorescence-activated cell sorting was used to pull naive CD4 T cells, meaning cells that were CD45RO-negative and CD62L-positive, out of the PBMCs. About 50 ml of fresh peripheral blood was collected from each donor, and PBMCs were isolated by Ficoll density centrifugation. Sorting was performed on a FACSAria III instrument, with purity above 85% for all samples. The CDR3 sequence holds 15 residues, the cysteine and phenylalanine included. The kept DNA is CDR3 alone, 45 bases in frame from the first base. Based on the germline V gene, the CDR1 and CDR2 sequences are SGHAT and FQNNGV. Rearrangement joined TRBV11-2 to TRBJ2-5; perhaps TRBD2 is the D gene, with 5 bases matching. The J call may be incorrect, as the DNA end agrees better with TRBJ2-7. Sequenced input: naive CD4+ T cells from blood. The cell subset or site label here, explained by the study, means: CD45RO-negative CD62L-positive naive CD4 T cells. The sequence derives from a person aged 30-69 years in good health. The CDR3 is CASSLVIGVSYEQYF. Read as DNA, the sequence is TGTGCCAGCAGCTTAGTTATCGGGGTCTCCTACGAGCAGTACTTC.